The sample holds a few counts of the clone carrying this T cell receptor beta chain. This sample is part of a study of blood T cell repertoires in COVID-19. Here immunoSEQ multiplex PCR was the method, and the copy in TCRdb shows in-frame clones only, minus some. The sample carries about 380,000 clones, around 90% recorded once. In assigning cohorts, the study relied on participant-reported clinical history. Sequencing used PBMCs or T cells enriched from blood (not recorded which). The sequence was obtained from a woman younger than 30 who had recovered from COVID-19.

CDR3: CASSAGREQYF. The CDR3 coding sequence is TGTGCCAGTTCGGCAGGTAGAGAGCAGTACTTC. This chain uses TRBV19 with TRBJ2-7; D ambiguous. Germline assignment: CDR1 LNHDA and CDR2 SQIVND (reference sequence). Between the trimmed V and J ends, which lost 8 bases and 7 bases, there was a span of 12 bases. This CDR3 has 11 amino acids.